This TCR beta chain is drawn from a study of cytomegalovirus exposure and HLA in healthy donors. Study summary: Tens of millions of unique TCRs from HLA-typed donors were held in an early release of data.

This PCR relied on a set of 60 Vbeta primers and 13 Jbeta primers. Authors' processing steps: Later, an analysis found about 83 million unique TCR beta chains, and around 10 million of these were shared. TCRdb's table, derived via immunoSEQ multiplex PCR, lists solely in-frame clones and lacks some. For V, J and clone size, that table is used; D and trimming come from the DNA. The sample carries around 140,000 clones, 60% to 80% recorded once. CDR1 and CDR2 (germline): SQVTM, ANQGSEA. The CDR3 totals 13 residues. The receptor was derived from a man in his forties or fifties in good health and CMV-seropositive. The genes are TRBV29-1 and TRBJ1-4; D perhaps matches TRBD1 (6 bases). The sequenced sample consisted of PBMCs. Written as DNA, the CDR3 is TGCGTCATATACAGGGTGGCTAATGAAAAACTGTTTTTT. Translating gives CVIYRVANEKLFF.